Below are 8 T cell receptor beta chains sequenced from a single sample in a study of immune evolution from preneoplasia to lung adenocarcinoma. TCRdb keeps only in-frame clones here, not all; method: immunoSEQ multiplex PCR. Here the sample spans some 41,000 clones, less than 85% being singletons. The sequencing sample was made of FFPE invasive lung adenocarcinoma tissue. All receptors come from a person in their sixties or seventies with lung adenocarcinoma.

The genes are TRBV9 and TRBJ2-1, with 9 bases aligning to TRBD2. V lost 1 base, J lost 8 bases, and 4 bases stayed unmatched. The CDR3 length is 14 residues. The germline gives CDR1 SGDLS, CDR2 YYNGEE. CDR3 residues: CASSVKREDYEQFF. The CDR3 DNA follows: TGTGCCAGCAGCGTAAAGCGGGAGGACTATGAGCAGTTCTTC. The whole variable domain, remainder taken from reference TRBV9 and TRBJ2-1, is DSGVTQTPKHLITATGQRVTLRCSPRSGDLSVYWYQQSLDQGLQFLIQYYNGEERAKGNILERFSAQQFPDLHSELNLSSLELGDSALYFCASSVKREDYEQFFGPGTRLTVL.

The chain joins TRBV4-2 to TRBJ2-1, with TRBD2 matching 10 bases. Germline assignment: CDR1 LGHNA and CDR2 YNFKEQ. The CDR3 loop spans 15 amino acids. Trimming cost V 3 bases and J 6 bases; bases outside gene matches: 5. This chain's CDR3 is CASSHRASGSNEQFF. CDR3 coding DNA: TGTGCCAGCAGCCATAGGGCTAGCGGGAGCAATGAGCAGTTCTTC.

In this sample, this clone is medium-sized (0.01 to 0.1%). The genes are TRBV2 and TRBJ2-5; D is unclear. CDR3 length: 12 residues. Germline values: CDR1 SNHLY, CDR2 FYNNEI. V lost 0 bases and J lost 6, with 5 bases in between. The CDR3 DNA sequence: TGTGCCAGCAGTGAAGCCCCGCAGACCCAGTACTTC. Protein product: CASSEAPQTQYF.

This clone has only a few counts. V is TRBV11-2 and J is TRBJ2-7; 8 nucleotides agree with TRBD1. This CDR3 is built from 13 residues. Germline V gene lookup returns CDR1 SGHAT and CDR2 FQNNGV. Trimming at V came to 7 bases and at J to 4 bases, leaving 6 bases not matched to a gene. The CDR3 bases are TGTGCCAGCAACGACAGGGGTTTGTACGAGCAGTACTTC. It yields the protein CASNDRGLYEQYF.

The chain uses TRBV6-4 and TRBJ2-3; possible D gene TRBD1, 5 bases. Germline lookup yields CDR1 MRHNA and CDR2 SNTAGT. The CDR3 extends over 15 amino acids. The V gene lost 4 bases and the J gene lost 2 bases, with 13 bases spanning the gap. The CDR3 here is CASSGSGAATDTQYF. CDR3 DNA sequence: TGTGCCAGCAGTGGGAGTGGGGCAGCCACAGATACGCAGTATTTT.

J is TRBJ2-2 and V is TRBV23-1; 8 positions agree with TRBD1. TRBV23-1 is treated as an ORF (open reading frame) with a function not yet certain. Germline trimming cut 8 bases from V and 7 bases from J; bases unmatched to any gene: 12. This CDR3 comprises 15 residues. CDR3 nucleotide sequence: TGCGCCAGCGCAAGCAGGGGGCCATGGGGCGGGGAGCTGTTTTTT. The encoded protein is CASASRGPWGGELFF.

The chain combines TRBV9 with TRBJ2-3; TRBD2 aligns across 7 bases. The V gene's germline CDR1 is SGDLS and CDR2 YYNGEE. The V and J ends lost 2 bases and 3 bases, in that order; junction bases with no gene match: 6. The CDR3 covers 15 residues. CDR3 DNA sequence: TGTGCCAGCAGCGTCGAGGGAGGGAGGACAGATACGCAGTATTTT. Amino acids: CASSVEGGRTDTQYF.

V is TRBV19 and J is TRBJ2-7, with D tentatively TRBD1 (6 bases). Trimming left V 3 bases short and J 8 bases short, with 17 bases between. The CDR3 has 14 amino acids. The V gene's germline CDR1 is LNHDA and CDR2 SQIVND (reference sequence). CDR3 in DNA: TGTGCCAGTAGTATCCCGCAGGGGTTCAACAAGCAGTACTTC. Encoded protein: CASSIPQGFNKQYF.